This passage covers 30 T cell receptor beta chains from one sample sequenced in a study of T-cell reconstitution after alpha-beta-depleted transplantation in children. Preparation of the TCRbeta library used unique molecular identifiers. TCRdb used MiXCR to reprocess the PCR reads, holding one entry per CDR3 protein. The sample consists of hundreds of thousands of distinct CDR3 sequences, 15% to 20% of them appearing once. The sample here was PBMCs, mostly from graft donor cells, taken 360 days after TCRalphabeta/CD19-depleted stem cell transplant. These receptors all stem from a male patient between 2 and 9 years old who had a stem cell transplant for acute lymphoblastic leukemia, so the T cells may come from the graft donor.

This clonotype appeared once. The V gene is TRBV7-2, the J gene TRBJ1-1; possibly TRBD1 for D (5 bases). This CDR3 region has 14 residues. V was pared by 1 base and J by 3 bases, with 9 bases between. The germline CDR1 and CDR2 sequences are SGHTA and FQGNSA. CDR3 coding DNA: TGTACCAGCAGCTTAGGGGGGGGACACACTGAAGCTTTCTTT. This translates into CTSSLGGGHTEAFF.

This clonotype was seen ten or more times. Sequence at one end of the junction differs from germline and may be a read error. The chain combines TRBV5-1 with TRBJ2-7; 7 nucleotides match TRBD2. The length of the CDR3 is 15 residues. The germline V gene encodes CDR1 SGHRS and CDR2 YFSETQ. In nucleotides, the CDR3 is TGTGCCAGCAGCCTCGTAGCGGGTAGCTCCTACGAGCAGTACTTC. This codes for CASSLVAGSSYEQYF.

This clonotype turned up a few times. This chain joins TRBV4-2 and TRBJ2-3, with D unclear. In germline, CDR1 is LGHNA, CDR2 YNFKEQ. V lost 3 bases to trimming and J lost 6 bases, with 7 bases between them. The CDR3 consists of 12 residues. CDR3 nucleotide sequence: TGTGCCAGCAGCCATGTGGCCGATACGCAGTATTTT. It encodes CASSHVADTQYF.

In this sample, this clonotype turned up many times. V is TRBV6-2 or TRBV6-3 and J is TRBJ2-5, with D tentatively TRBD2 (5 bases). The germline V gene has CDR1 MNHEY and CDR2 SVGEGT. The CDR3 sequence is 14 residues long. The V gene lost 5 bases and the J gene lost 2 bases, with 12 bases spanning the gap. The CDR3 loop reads CASSPRREQETQYF. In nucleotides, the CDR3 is TGTGCCAGCAGTCCGAGACGGGAACAAGAGACCCAGTACTTC.

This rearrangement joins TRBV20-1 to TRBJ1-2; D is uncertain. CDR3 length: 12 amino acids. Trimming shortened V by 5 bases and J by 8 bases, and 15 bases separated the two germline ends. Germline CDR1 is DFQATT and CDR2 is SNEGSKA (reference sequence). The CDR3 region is CSAQRRTVGYTF. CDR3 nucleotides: TGCAGTGCTCAACGGAGGACCGTAGGCTACACCTTC.

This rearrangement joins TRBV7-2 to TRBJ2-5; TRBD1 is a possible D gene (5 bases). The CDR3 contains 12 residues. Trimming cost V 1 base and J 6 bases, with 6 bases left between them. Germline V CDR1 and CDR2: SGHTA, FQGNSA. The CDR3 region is CASSLEGKTQYF. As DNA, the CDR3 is TGTGCCAGCAGCTTAGAGGGGAAGACCCAGTACTTC.

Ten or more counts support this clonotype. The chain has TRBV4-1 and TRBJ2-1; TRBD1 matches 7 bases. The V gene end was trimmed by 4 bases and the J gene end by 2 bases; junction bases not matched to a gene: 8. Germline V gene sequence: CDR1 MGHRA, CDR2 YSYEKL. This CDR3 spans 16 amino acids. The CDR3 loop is CASSPQAQGPYNEQFF. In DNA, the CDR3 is TGCGCCAGCAGCCCACAGGCACAGGGGCCCTACAATGAGCAGTTCTTC.

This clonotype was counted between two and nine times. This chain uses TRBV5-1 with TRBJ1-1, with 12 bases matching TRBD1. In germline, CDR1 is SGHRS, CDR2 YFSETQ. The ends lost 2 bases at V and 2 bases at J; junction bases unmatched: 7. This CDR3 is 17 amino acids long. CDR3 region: CASSFGGQGAVNTEAFF. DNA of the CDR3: TGCGCCAGCAGCTTTGGGGGACAGGGGGCGGTCAACACTGAAGCTTTCTTT.

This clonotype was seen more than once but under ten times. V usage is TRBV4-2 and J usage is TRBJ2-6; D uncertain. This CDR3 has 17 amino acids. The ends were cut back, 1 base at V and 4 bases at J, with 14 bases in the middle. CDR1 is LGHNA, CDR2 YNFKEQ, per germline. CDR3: CASSQVMIATGANVLTF. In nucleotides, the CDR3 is TGTGCCAGCAGCCAAGTTATGATAGCAACCGGGGCCAACGTCCTGACTTTC.

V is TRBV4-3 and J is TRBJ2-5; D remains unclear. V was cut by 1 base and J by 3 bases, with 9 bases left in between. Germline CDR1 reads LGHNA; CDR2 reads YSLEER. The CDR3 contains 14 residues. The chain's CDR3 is CASSQGIGEETQYF. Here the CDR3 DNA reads TGCGCCAGCAGCCAAGGAATAGGTGAAGAGACCCAGTACTTC.

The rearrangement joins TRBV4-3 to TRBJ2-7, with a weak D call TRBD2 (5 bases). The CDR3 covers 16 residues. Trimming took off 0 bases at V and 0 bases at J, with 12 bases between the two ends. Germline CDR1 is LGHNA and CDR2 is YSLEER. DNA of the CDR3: TGCGCCAGCAGCCAAGACTCGGGGAGTGGCTCCTACGAGCAGTACTTC. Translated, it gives CASSQDSGSGSYEQYF.

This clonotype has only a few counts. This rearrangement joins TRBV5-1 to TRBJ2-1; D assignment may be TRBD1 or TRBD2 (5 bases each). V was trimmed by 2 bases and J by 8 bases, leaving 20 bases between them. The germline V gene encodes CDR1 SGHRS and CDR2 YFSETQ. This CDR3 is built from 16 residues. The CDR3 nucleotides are TGCGCCAGCAGCTTATCCGGGACGCACCCCTCGGATGAGCAGTTCTTC. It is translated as CASSLSGTHPSDEQFF.

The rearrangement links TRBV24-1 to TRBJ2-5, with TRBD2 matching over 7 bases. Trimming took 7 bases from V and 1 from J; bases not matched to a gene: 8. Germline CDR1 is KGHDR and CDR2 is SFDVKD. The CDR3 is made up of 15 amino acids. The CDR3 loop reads CATRAGESPQETQYF. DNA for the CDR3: TGTGCCACCAGGGCGGGGGAGTCACCCCAAGAGACCCAGTACTTC.

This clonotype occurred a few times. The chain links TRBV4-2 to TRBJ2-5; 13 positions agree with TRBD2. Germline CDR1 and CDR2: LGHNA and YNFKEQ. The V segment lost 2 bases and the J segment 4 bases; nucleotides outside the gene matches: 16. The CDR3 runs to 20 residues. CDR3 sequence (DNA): TGTGCCAGCAGCCAACGGGGGGCCCTAGGACTAGCGGGAGACCGAGAGACCCAGTACTTC. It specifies CASSQRGALGLAGDRETQYF.

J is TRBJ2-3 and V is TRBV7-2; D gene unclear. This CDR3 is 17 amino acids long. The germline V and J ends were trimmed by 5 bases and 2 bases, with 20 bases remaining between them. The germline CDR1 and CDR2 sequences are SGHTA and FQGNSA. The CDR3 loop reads CASSPRMPVGFTDTQYF. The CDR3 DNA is TGTGCCAGCAGCCCCAGGATGCCGGTAGGGTTCACAGATACGCAGTATTTT.

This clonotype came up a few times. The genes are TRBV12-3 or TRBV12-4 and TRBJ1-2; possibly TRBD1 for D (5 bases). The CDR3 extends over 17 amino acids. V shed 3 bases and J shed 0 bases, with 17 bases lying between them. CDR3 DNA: TGTGCCAGCAGTTTGCTTTACCAGGGCAGTACTAACTATGGCTACACCTTC. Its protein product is CASSLLYQGSTNYGYTF.

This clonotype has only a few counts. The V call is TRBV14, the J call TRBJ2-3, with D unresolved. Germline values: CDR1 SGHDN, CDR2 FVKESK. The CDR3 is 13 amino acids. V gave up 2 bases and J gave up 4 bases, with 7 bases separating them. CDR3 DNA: TGTGCCAGCAGCCAAAGGTTGGCAGATACGCAGTATTTT. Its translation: CASSQRLADTQYF.

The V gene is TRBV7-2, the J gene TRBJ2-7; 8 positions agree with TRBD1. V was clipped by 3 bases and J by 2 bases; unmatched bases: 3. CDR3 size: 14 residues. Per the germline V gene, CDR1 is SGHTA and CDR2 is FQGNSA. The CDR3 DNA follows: TGTGCCAGCAGCTTGGACAGGGTTACCTACGAGCAGTACTTC. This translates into CASSLDRVTYEQYF.

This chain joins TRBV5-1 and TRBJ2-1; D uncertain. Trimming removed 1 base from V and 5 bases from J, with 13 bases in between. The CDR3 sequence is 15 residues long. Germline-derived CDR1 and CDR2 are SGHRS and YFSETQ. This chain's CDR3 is CASSLWGVGNNEQFF. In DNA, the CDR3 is TGCGCCAGCAGCTTGTGGGGTGTGGGAAACAATGAGCAGTTCTTC.

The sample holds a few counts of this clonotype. Here the CDR3 reads CASSWYRPTDTQYF. CDR3 in DNA: TGTGCCAGCAGTTGGTATAGGCCCACAGATACGCAGTATTTT. The rearrangement links TRBV27 to TRBJ2-3; D unclear. CDR1 is MNHEY, CDR2 SMNVEV, per germline (reference sequence). The CDR3 is 14 amino acids. The V and J ends lost 4 bases and 2 bases respectively, with 10 bases between them.

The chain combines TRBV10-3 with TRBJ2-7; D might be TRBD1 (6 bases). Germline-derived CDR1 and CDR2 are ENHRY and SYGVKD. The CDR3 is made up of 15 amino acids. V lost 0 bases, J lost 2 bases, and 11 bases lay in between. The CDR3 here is CAISESATGPYEQYF. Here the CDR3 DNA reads TGTGCCATCAGTGAGTCGGCGACAGGTCCCTACGAGCAGTACTTC.

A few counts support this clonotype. CDR3 in amino acids: CASSLALAPETQYF. CDR3 DNA: TGTGCCAGCAGCTTAGCCCTAGCGCCAGAGACCCAGTACTTC. This chain connects TRBV11-2 to TRBJ2-5; D might be TRBD2 (6 bases). V dropped 1 base and J dropped 4 bases, with 10 bases sitting between them. This CDR3 is built from 14 residues. The germline V gene has CDR1 SGHAT and CDR2 FQNNGV.

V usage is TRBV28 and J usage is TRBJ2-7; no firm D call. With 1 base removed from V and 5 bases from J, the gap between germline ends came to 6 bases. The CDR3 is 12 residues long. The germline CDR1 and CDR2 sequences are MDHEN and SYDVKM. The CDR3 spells CASSLLGDEQYF. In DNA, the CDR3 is TGTGCCAGCAGTTTATTGGGCGACGAGCAGTACTTC. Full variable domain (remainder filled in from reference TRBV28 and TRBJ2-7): DVKVTQSSRYLVKRTGEKVFLECVQDMDHENMFWYRQDPGLGLRLIYFSYDVKMKEKGDIPEGYSVSREKKERFSLILESASTNQTSMYLCASSLLGDEQYFGPGTRLTVT.

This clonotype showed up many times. In nucleotides, the CDR3 is TGCGCCAGCAGCTTGGCCGGACAGGGGAACACTGAAGCTTTCTTT. Protein product: CASSLAGQGNTEAFF. This chain links TRBV5-1 with TRBJ1-1, with 8 bases aligning to TRBD1. The CDR3 extends over 15 amino acids. V lost 0 bases to trimming and J lost 1 base; unmatched junction nucleotides: 2. Per germline, CDR1 SGHRS and CDR2 YFSETQ.

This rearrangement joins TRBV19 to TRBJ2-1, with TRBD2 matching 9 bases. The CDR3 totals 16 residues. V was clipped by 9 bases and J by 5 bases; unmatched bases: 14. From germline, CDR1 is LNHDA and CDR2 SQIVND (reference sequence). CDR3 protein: CARTSRDLAGHNEQFF. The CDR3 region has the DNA TGTGCCAGAACCTCAAGGGATCTAGCGGGACACAATGAGCAGTTCTTC.

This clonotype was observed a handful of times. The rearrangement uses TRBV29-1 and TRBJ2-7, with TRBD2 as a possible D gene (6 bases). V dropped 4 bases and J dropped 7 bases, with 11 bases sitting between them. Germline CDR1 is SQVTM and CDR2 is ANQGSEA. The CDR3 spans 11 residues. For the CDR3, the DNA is TGCAGCGTTGGCCTAGCGAGAGAGCAGTACTTC. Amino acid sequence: CSVGLAREQYF.

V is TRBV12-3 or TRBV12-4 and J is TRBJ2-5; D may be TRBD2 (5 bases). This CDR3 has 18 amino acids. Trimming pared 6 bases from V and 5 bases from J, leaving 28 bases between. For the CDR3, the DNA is TGTGCCAGCAGAGAGGACCCATTCAGACTACCGGGAAGGGAGACCCAGTACTTC. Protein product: CASREDPFRLPGRETQYF.

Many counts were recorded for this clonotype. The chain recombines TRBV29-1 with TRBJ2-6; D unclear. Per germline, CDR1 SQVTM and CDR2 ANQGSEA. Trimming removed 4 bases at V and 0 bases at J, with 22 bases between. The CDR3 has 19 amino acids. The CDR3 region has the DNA TGCAGCGTTGTGACCCCCGACTTCAAGTGGCACTCTGGGGCCAACGTCCTGACTTTC. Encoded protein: CSVVTPDFKWHSGANVLTF. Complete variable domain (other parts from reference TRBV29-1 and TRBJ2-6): SAVISQKPSRDICQRGTSLTIQCQVDSQVTMMFWYRQQPGQSLTLIATANQGSEATYESGFVIDKFPISRPNLTFSTLTVSNMSPEDSSIYLCSVVTPDFKWHSGANVLTFGAGSRLTVL.

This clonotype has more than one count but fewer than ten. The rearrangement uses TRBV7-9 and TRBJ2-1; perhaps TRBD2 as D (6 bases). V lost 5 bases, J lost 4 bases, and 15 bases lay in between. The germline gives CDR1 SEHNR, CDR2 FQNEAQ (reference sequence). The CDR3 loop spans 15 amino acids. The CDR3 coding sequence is TGTGCCAGCAGCCCCCGCGGCGGGGAATACAATGAGCAGTTCTTC. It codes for CASSPRGGEYNEQFF.

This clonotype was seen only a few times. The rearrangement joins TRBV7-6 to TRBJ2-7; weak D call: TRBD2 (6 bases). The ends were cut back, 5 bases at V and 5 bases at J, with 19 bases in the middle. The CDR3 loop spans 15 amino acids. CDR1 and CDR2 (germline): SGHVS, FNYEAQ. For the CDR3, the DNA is TGTGCCAGCAGCCCTGCGGGACTCTTCTCGGACGAGCAGTACTTC. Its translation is CASSPAGLFSDEQYF.